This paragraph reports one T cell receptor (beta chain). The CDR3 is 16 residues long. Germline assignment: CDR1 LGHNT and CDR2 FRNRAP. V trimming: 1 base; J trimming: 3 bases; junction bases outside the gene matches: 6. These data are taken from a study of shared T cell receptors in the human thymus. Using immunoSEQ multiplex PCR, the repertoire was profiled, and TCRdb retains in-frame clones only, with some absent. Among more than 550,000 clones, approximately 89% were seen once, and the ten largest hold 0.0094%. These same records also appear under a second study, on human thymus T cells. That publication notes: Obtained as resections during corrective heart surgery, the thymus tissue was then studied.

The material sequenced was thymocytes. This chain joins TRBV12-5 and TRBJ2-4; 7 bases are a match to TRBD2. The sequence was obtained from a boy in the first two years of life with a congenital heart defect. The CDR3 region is CASGLEPGRNKNIQYF. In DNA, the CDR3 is TGTGCTAGTGGTTTGGAACCCGGGAGGAACAAAAACATTCAGTACTTC.